The rows below give T cell receptor beta chains drawn from one sample of a study of tumor and adjacent non-tumor tissue in lung cancer. Each CDR3 protein gets one entry after TCRdb re-called the multiplex PCR reads with MiXCR. Among over 60,000 distinct CDR3 sequences, around 86% were seen once, and the ten largest hold approximately 12%. Sequenced sample: lung tumor tissue. The origin of the receptors is a woman aged 50 to 60 with non-small cell lung cancer. CDR3s include the opening cysteine and the closing phenylalanine or tryptophan. A D gene is named only where the DNA matches it firmly. A row's size may be missing; if present it is once, few, many or a size class.

CDR3nt	CDR3aa	j_gene	v_gene	d_gene	abundance
TGTGCCAGCAGTTCCCGCCCCGATGGGGCCGACGTCCTGACTTTC	CASSSRPDGADVLTF	TRBJ2-6	TRBV6-2/TRBV6-3	NA	NA
TGTGCCAGCAGTCTCACAGGGACGGAGAATGGCTACACCTTC	CASSLTGTENGYTF	TRBJ1-2	TRBV6-6	NA	NA
TGCATTGCTAGAGGGGGGAAGGGCCGGTTCAATGAACAGTTCTTC	CIARGGKGRFNEQFF	TRBJ2-1	TRBV20-1	NA	once
TGTGCCAGGAGCCTGGGACAACGCCAAGAGACCCAATACTTC	CARSLGQRQETQYF	TRBJ2-5	TRBV11-1	NA	NA
TGCAGCCTTAGGGCAGCAGACACAGATACACAGTATTTT	CSLRAADTDTQYF	TRBJ2-3	TRBV29-1	NA	NA
TGTGCCAGCAGGCATATCTTCGGCAGGGAAGAGACCCAGTACTTC	CASRHIFGREETQYF	TRBJ2-5	TRBV4-2	NA	NA
TGCCCCAGCAGTTTATCCCGACCCTACGAGCAGTACTTC	CPSSLSRPYEQYF	TRBJ2-7	TRBV28	NA	NA
TGTGCCAGCAGCCGAGCATCGCCCCCGAGCTCCTACGAGCAGTACTTC	CASSRASPPSSYEQYF	TRBJ2-7	TRBV4-2	NA	NA
TGCAGTGCTAGGACAGGACAAAACACCACATATTTT	CSARTGQNTTYF	TRBJ1-3	TRBV20-1	NA	NA
TGCAGTGCTAGAGATCAGAGCTACGGGTACGAGAACTACTTC	CSARDQSYGYENYF	TRBJ2-7	TRBV20-1	NA	once
TGCAGTGCTAGAGATCGGGCAGGGGGCTGGTACAAACAGTACTTC	CSARDRAGGWYKQYF	TRBJ2-7	TRBV20-1	TRBD1	NA
TGTGATAGCAGTTCCCACCCGAACACCAGCTCCTACGAGCAGTACTTC	CDSSSHPNTSSYEQYF	TRBJ2-7	TRBV5-4	NA	NA
TGTGCCAGCAGCCAAGTCCTAGCGGGAGTGTACGAGCAGTACTTC	CASSQVLAGVYEQYF	TRBJ2-7	TRBV4-2	TRBD2	many
TGCAGTGCCACGCTTACATACAAAGAGCAGTTCTTC	CSATLTYKEQFF	TRBJ2-1	TRBV20-1	NA	NA
TGTGCCAGCAGGTGGTCAGGAGAGGAGACCCAGTACTTC	CASRWSGEETQYF	TRBJ2-5	TRBV28	NA	many
TGCGCCAGCAGCCAAGAGATGTGGCGGGAGTGCTCCTTAGCCAAAAACACTCAGTACTTC	CASSQEMWRECSLAKNTQYF	TRBJ2-4	TRBV4-1	TRBD2	NA
TGTGCCAGCAGTGTTGGGACCAAGACCCAGTACTTC	CASSVGTKTQYF	TRBJ2-5	TRBV12-3/TRBV12-4	NA	NA
TGCGCCAGCAGCACGACAGGTGGATCCTACGAGCAGTGCTTC	CASSTTGGSYEQCF	TRBJ2-7	TRBV5-1	NA	NA
TGCGCCAGCAGCCAAGGGGAAGGAGGTGAGCAGTTCTTC	CASSQGEGGEQFF	TRBJ2-1	TRBV4-3	NA	medium-sized
TGCAGTGTCCTATTCGCGGAGAGAATGAGGGGCAATCAGCCCCAGCATTTT	CSVLFAERMRGNQPQHF	TRBJ1-5	TRBV20-1	NA	NA
TGCGCCAGCAATACGACTGGCGTCATGAACACTGAAGCTTTCTTT	CASNTTGVMNTEAFF	TRBJ1-1	TRBV10-2	NA	NA
TGCAGTGCTAGGGATGGGGTAGGGTCCTACGAGCAGTACTTC	CSARDGVGSYEQYF	TRBJ2-7	TRBV20-1	NA	NA
TGTGCCGGCGGGAATACAGGGAACGAGCAGTACTTC	CAGGNTGNEQYF	TRBJ2-7	TRBV28	NA	NA
TGCGCCGGCAGTGAGTCGGTCAGGGAGGGGGCAACTAATGAAAAACTGTTTTTT	CAGSESVREGATNEKLFF	TRBJ1-4	TRBV10-1	NA	NA
TGTGTCAGCAGTTGGGAAGCTAGAAGTTCAGATACGCAGCAGTTT	CVSSWEARSSDTQQF	TRBJ2-3	TRBV6-2/TRBV6-3	NA	NA
TGTGCCTGGAGGCCCCCGAGGGACTACACTGAAGCTTTCTTT	CAWRPPRDYTEAFF	TRBJ1-1	TRBV30	NA	many
TGTGCTAGCAGCCGCGCTACGGCGGCCGGGGAGCTGTTTTTT	CASSRATAAGELFF	TRBJ2-2	TRBV11-2	NA	NA
TGTGCCAGCAGCTTGGGACTAGCGAAAATTATAGATACGCAGTATTTT	CASSLGLAKIIDTQYF	TRBJ2-3	TRBV5-5	TRBD2	NA
TGCAGTGCTAGAGCCCTAAGCGACAGCATTCAGTACTTC	CSARALSDSIQYF	TRBJ2-4	TRBV20-1	NA	few
TGTGCCGGCAATTTGGGAAGTTACGCCTACGAGCAGTACTTC	CAGNLGSYAYEQYF	TRBJ2-7	TRBV12-3/TRBV12-4	NA	NA
TGCAGCGTTGAAGTTTTCATAGCGGGAGTGGATGAGCAGTTCTTC	CSVEVFIAGVDEQFF	TRBJ2-1	TRBV29-1	TRBD2	few
TGCAGTGCACGGCGTGATGAACAACTAGTTTTT	CSARRDEQLVF	TRBJ1-4	TRBV20-1	NA	NA
TGTGCCATCAGTTCTGGGACTAGCGGTTACAATGAGCAGTTCTTC	CAISSGTSGYNEQFF	TRBJ2-1	TRBV10-3	TRBD2	NA
TGCGCCAGCAGCCAAGGAGGCAGGGGTGGGGAAAGAGAGACCCACTACTTC	CASSQGGRGGERETHYF	TRBJ2-5	TRBV4-1	NA	NA
TGTGCCAGTAGTTTCGATCAGGAGGAACAGGGGGTGGGTCAGCCCCAGCATTTT	CASSFDQEEQGVGQPQHF	TRBJ1-5	TRBV28	TRBD1	NA
TGTACCAGCAGATACCAAGAGACTCAGTACTTC	CTSRYQETQYF	TRBJ2-5	TRBV6-2/TRBV6-3	NA	once
TGTGCCAGCAGTTATCAGGGTTCCTACGAGCAGTACTTC	CASSYQGSYEQYF	TRBJ2-7	TRBV2	NA	NA
TGCGTCAGCAGTGTGGAAGGTTACGAGCAGTACTTC	CVSSVEGYEQYF	TRBJ2-7	TRBV10-2	NA	NA
TGTAGTACTAGAGATACCGACGTAGGGGGACTAGCGGAATACAATGAGCAGTTCTTC	CSTRDTDVGGLAEYNEQFF	TRBJ2-1	TRBV20-1	TRBD2	NA
TGTGCCAGTCATCCGAGCGGGAGGAGGTATAATGAGCAGTTCTTC	CASHPSGRRYNEQFF	TRBJ2-1	TRBV5-6	TRBD2	NA
TGTGCCAGCAGTCAAAGGACTAGCGGTTCCTGCAATGAGCAGTTCTTC	CASSQRTSGSCNEQFF	TRBJ2-1	TRBV28	TRBD2	many
TGTGCCAGTAGTACTTCGGGGGCCTTCTACAATGAGCAGTTCTTC	CASSTSGAFYNEQFF	TRBJ2-1	TRBV6-2/TRBV6-3	NA	NA
TGCGCCAGCAGTGTAGGGACTTCAGAGACCCGGTACTTC	CASSVGTSETRYF	TRBJ2-5	TRBV5-6	NA	NA
TGCAGGGCGGTGGGGGGTTACGAGCAGTACTTC	CRAVGGYEQYF	TRBJ2-7	TRBV20-1	NA	NA
TGCGCCAGCAGCCAAAAGACAGAGTTTGGCAATCAGCCCCAGCATTTT	CASSQKTEFGNQPQHF	TRBJ1-5	TRBV4-1	NA	once
TGTGCCAGCAGTTCGCGCAGGGGGCTAGTTTCACCCCTCCACTTT	CASSSRRGLVSPLHF	TRBJ1-6	TRBV28	TRBD1	NA
TGCAGAGCTCCCCGGGATAGGGGTGATGAGCAGTTCTTC	CRAPRDRGDEQFF	TRBJ2-1	TRBV20-1	NA	NA
TGTGCCAGTAGCCTAGTTAGGTTCGGGGGGCTGTTTTTT	CASSLVRFGGLFF	TRBJ2-2	TRBV11-2	NA	few
TGTGCCAGCAGTTACTTGAGTGGGATTAAAGCTTTCTTT	CASSYLSGIKAFF	TRBJ1-1	TRBV6-2/TRBV6-3	NA	NA
TGTGCCAGTAGACTTACAGGGGAGATCCAGTACTTC	CASRLTGEIQYF	TRBJ2-5	TRBV11-2	TRBD1	NA
TGTGCCAGCGGGGAAGGGAACACTGAACGTTTCTTT	CASGEGNTERFF	TRBJ1-1	TRBV6-2/TRBV6-3	NA	NA